This record concerns one T cell receptor beta chain sequence. V was cut by 4 bases and J by 8 bases, with 6 bases left in between. CDR1 and CDR2 from the germline V gene are LNHDA and SQIVND (reference sequence). CDR3 length equals 11 residues. The data are from a study of blood T cell repertoires in COVID-19. Per the study methods: Reference gene primer amplification in the assay estimated nucleated cell counts. Profiling relied on immunoSEQ multiplex PCR, and the TCRdb table lists in-frame clones only, not all of them. That table supplies the V and J calls and clone size; D and trimming were determined from the DNA. The table shows 250,000 to 400,000 clones, with roughly 90% occurring only once.

The receptor was derived from a woman under 40 with COVID-19, enrolled during active disease. What was sequenced was peripheral blood. V is TRBV19 and J is TRBJ2-4; perhaps TRBD1 as D (6 bases). The CDR3 sequence is CASSTGDIQYF. CDR3 sequence (DNA): TGTGCCAGTAGTACAGGGGACATTCAGTACTTC.